The rows below give T cell receptor beta chains drawn from one sample of a study of T cell repertoires in cytomegalovirus infection. Their specific antigens are unknown. One entry per CDR3 protein, called by TCRdb with MiXCR from the reads. The sample lists about 920,000 distinct CDR3 sequences; roughly 30% were seen once. The sample consisted of cultured CD8+ T cells from PBMCs, taken from culture after CMV antigen stimulation. The receptors come from a human donor in good health (CMV status not recorded). Some clones in this sample may be carry-over from other donors' samples. CDR3s include the opening cysteine and the closing phenylalanine or tryptophan. The order of the fields is clone size, D gene, J gene, V gene, CDR3 DNA, CDR3 protein. The D gene is left open where the match is weak. The listing skips clone size in some rows; elsewhere it reads once, few, many or a size class.

clone_size: NA; d_call: TRBD1; j_call: TRBJ1-5; v_call: TRBV27; cdr3_nt: TGTGCCAGCAGTTTATCGGGGGACAGAATCAATCAGCCCCAGCATTTT; cdr3_aa: CASSLSGDRINQPQHF
clone_size: NA; d_call: NA; j_call: TRBJ2-7; v_call: TRBV7-9; cdr3_nt: TGTGCCAGCAGATTCCAGGGGGGTGAGCAGTACTTC; cdr3_aa: CASRFQGGEQYF
clone_size: many; d_call: NA; j_call: TRBJ2-1; v_call: TRBV7-8; cdr3_nt: TGTGCCAGCAGCCCACCCAAGGACAATGAGCAGTTCTTC; cdr3_aa: CASSPPKDNEQFF
clone_size: NA; d_call: NA; j_call: TRBJ2-5; v_call: TRBV6-2/TRBV6-3; cdr3_nt: TGTGCCAGCAGCCGCCGGCCCATGGACACCCAAGAGACCCAGTACTTC; cdr3_aa: CASSRRPMDTQETQYF
clone_size: NA; d_call: NA; j_call: TRBJ2-7; v_call: TRBV6-5; cdr3_nt: TGTGCCAGCAGTCCCACTAGAGGGGGCGAGCAGTACTTC; cdr3_aa: CASSPTRGGEQYF
clone_size: few; d_call: NA; j_call: TRBJ2-1; v_call: TRBV7-6; cdr3_nt: TGTGCCAGCAGCTCCCCCCGGGTTGGCTTGGGGAATGAGCAGTTCTTC; cdr3_aa: CASSSPRVGLGNEQFF
clone_size: NA; d_call: TRBD1; j_call: TRBJ1-4; v_call: TRBV2; cdr3_nt: TGTGCCAGCAGCCAAAGACAGGGAGAGAGTGAAAAACTGTTTTTT; cdr3_aa: CASSQRQGESEKLFF
clone_size: NA; d_call: NA; j_call: TRBJ2-7; v_call: TRBV27; cdr3_nt: TGTGCCAGCAGCTCAGGGGCATACGGATCCTACGAGCAGTACTTC; cdr3_aa: CASSSGAYGSYEQYF
clone_size: many; d_call: NA; j_call: TRBJ2-3; v_call: TRBV7-2; cdr3_nt: TGTGCCAGCAGCTATTTGGGGGCAGGCACAGATACGCAGTATTTT; cdr3_aa: CASSYLGAGTDTQYF
clone_size: many; d_call: TRBD2; j_call: TRBJ2-7; v_call: TRBV7-9; cdr3_nt: TGTGCCAGCAGCCCATGGACTAGCGGGGGAGAGCAGTACTTC; cdr3_aa: CASSPWTSGGEQYF
clone_size: NA; d_call: NA; j_call: TRBJ2-5; v_call: TRBV12-5; cdr3_nt: TGTGCTAGTTGCTTAGGGGGGGCGGAGACCCAGTACTTC; cdr3_aa: CASCLGGAETQYF
clone_size: few; d_call: NA; j_call: TRBJ1-1; v_call: TRBV2; cdr3_nt: TGTGCCAGCAGTGACGGACGGTCCAGACCAATGAACACTGAAGCTTTCTTT; cdr3_aa: CASSDGRSRPMNTEAFF
clone_size: NA; d_call: NA; j_call: TRBJ1-3; v_call: TRBV19; cdr3_nt: TGTGCCAGTAGTATGGACAGCAACTCTGGAAACACCGTATATTTT; cdr3_aa: CASSMDSNSGNTVYF
clone_size: many; d_call: NA; j_call: TRBJ2-1; v_call: TRBV7-8; cdr3_nt: TGTGCCAGCAACTCAGACAATGAGCAGTTCTTC; cdr3_aa: CASNSDNEQFF
clone_size: few; d_call: TRBD2; j_call: TRBJ2-2; v_call: TRBV7-9; cdr3_nt: TGTGCCAGCAGCTTACTGAGCGGGGGGGCGGTCGTGAACACCGGGGAGCTGTTTTTT; cdr3_aa: CASSLLSGGAVVNTGELFF
clone_size: NA; d_call: NA; j_call: TRBJ2-3; v_call: TRBV10-3; cdr3_nt: TGTGCCATCAGTGAAGACGCACCCGATACGCAGTATTTT; cdr3_aa: CAISEDAPDTQYF
clone_size: few; d_call: NA; j_call: TRBJ1-1; v_call: TRBV6-2/TRBV6-3; cdr3_nt: TGTGCCAGCAGCCGAAGCCGACAGGTCTCAACGACTGAAGCTTTCTTT; cdr3_aa: CASSRSRQVSTTEAFF
clone_size: NA; d_call: NA; j_call: TRBJ2-4; v_call: TRBV11-2; cdr3_nt: TGTGCCAGCAGTCGTAGGGCAGGGTTTTCCAAAAACATTCAGTACTTC; cdr3_aa: CASSRRAGFSKNIQYF
clone_size: NA; d_call: NA; j_call: TRBJ1-2; v_call: TRBV4-1; cdr3_nt: TGCGCCAGCAGCCAAGCGCACTCTAACTATGGCTACACCTTC; cdr3_aa: CASSQAHSNYGYTF
clone_size: NA; d_call: NA; j_call: TRBJ1-5; v_call: TRBV6-5; cdr3_nt: TGTGCCAGCAGTAACAGGGTTGATAGCAATCAGCCCCAGCATTTT; cdr3_aa: CASSNRVDSNQPQHF
clone_size: few; d_call: NA; j_call: TRBJ1-2; v_call: TRBV5-4; cdr3_nt: TGTGCCAGCAGGGGGGTTAACGGGATGGGGTATGGCTACACCTTC; cdr3_aa: CASRGVNGMGYGYTF
clone_size: many; d_call: TRBD1; j_call: TRBJ2-4; v_call: TRBV18; cdr3_nt: TGTGCCAGCTCACCGAGTCCGGGACAGGGGCCGTACTTC; cdr3_aa: CASSPSPGQGPYF
clone_size: many; d_call: TRBD2; j_call: TRBJ2-5; v_call: TRBV7-6; cdr3_nt: TGTGCCAGCAGCCTTCGGACTAGTAGCGAGACCCAGTACTTC; cdr3_aa: CASSLRTSSETQYF
clone_size: once; d_call: NA; j_call: TRBJ1-1; v_call: TRBV27; cdr3_nt: TGTGCCAGCAAGATTCGTGGGGTATTGGCGAACACTGAAGCTTTCTTT; cdr3_aa: CASKIRGVLANTEAFF
clone_size: NA; d_call: NA; j_call: TRBJ2-5; v_call: TRBV7-8; cdr3_nt: TGTGCCAGCAGCTTATTGGGCTCTCGAGAAGAGACCCAGTACTTC; cdr3_aa: CASSLLGSREETQYF
clone_size: NA; d_call: TRBD1; j_call: TRBJ2-6; v_call: TRBV12-3/TRBV12-4; cdr3_nt: TGTGCCAGCAGCGGACAGGGGGCGATATCTGGGGCCAACGTCCTGACTTTC; cdr3_aa: CASSGQGAISGANVLTF
clone_size: few; d_call: NA; j_call: TRBJ2-2; v_call: TRBV6-5; cdr3_nt: TGTGCCAGCAGCAAGACAGTGACCACCGGGGAGCTGTTTTTT; cdr3_aa: CASSKTVTTGELFF
clone_size: NA; d_call: NA; j_call: TRBJ1-1; v_call: TRBV7-6; cdr3_nt: TGTGCCAGCAGCTTAATAAGTCAGGGCAGGCCCAAGCCGACCGAAGCTTTCTTT; cdr3_aa: CASSLISQGRPKPTEAFF
clone_size: few; d_call: NA; j_call: TRBJ1-2; v_call: TRBV4-1; cdr3_nt: TGCGCCAGCAGCCAAGCCGGGACACCTAACTATGGCTACACCTTC; cdr3_aa: CASSQAGTPNYGYTF
clone_size: NA; d_call: NA; j_call: TRBJ2-1; v_call: TRBV19; cdr3_nt: TGTGCCAGTATAGGGGTGGGACTTTTCGACAATGAGCAGTTCTTC; cdr3_aa: CASIGVGLFDNEQFF
clone_size: many; d_call: NA; j_call: TRBJ1-5; v_call: TRBV12-3/TRBV12-4; cdr3_nt: TGTGCCAGCAGTCGGAGCAATCAGCCCCAGCATTTT; cdr3_aa: CASSRSNQPQHF
clone_size: NA; d_call: NA; j_call: TRBJ2-3; v_call: TRBV20-1; cdr3_nt: TGCAGTGCTAGACTACCCACAGATACGCAGTATTTT; cdr3_aa: CSARLPTDTQYF
clone_size: NA; d_call: NA; j_call: TRBJ2-2; v_call: TRBV5-8; cdr3_nt: TGTGCCAGCAGCTGGGATGAACCGGACACCGGGGAGCTGTTTTTT; cdr3_aa: CASSWDEPDTGELFF
clone_size: NA; d_call: TRBD1; j_call: TRBJ1-6; v_call: TRBV7-9; cdr3_nt: TGTGCCAGCAGCCGGACAGGCGGGAATTCACCCCTCCACTTT; cdr3_aa: CASSRTGGNSPLHF
clone_size: few; d_call: NA; j_call: TRBJ2-2; v_call: TRBV12-3/TRBV12-4; cdr3_nt: TGTGCCAGCAGTTTGCGGGACAGACTCACATCGGGGTACACCGGGGAGCTGTTTTTT; cdr3_aa: CASSLRDRLTSGYTGELFF
clone_size: NA; d_call: TRBD1; j_call: TRBJ2-7; v_call: TRBV2; cdr3_nt: TGTGCCAGCCAGGACAGGGACTACGAGCAGTACTTC; cdr3_aa: CASQDRDYEQYF
clone_size: few; d_call: NA; j_call: TRBJ1-1; v_call: TRBV29-1; cdr3_nt: TGCAGCGTTGACGAGGGAGGGGCTGAAGCTTTCTTT; cdr3_aa: CSVDEGGAEAFF
clone_size: few; d_call: NA; j_call: TRBJ1-6; v_call: TRBV5-6; cdr3_nt: TGTGCCAGCAGCTTAGGGGGGGCGCGGTCACCCCTCCACTTT; cdr3_aa: CASSLGGARSPLHF
clone_size: NA; d_call: NA; j_call: TRBJ1-1; v_call: TRBV19; cdr3_nt: TGTGCCAGTACGGTGGTGGGGGTGGCAAACACTGAAGCTTTCTTT; cdr3_aa: CASTVVGVANTEAFF
clone_size: NA; d_call: TRBD1; j_call: TRBJ2-1; v_call: TRBV10-2; cdr3_nt: TGCGCCAGCATGGACCGGGACAGGGGCTACAATGAGCAGTTCTTC; cdr3_aa: CASMDRDRGYNEQFF
clone_size: NA; d_call: TRBD2; j_call: TRBJ2-6; v_call: TRBV6-5; cdr3_nt: TGTGCCAGCAGTTACAGGACTAGCCTCGGACCTGGGGCCAACGTCCTGACTTTC; cdr3_aa: CASSYRTSLGPGANVLTF
clone_size: NA; d_call: NA; j_call: TRBJ2-5; v_call: TRBV28; cdr3_nt: TGTGCCAGCAGTCCCTTACTCCTCCAAGAGACCCAGTACTTC; cdr3_aa: CASSPLLLQETQYF
clone_size: few; d_call: TRBD1; j_call: TRBJ1-2; v_call: TRBV4-1; cdr3_nt: TGCGCCAGCAGCCAAGTCACCGACAGGGTTGATGGCTACACCTTC; cdr3_aa: CASSQVTDRVDGYTF
clone_size: NA; d_call: NA; j_call: TRBJ2-1; v_call: TRBV29-1; cdr3_nt: TGCAGCGTTGAAGATAACGACGAGCAGTTCTTC; cdr3_aa: CSVEDNDEQFF
clone_size: many; d_call: NA; j_call: TRBJ1-1; v_call: TRBV12-3/TRBV12-4; cdr3_nt: TGTGCCAGCAGTTTTGCCGGGGACACTGAAGCTTTCTTT; cdr3_aa: CASSFAGDTEAFF
clone_size: NA; d_call: TRBD1; j_call: TRBJ1-1; v_call: TRBV12-5; cdr3_nt: TGTGCTAGTCCCGTACGGGACAGCCCAAACACTGAAGCTTTCTTT; cdr3_aa: CASPVRDSPNTEAFF
clone_size: NA; d_call: TRBD1; j_call: TRBJ1-4; v_call: TRBV6-2/TRBV6-3; cdr3_nt: TGTGCCAGCAGTCCAGGGGGATTGGGTGAAAAACTGTTTTTT; cdr3_aa: CASSPGGLGEKLFF
clone_size: NA; d_call: NA; j_call: TRBJ1-1; v_call: TRBV2; cdr3_nt: TGTGCCAGCCAGGGACTTCTAGAAGCTTTCTTT; cdr3_aa: CASQGLLEAFF
clone_size: few; d_call: NA; j_call: TRBJ1-1; v_call: TRBV28; cdr3_nt: TGTGCCAGCAGTTTTGAATACAGAGCGAACACTGAAGCTTTCTTT; cdr3_aa: CASSFEYRANTEAFF
clone_size: few; d_call: TRBD1; j_call: TRBJ2-7; v_call: TRBV27; cdr3_nt: TGTGCCAGCAAAATAGGGGGCGAAACCTACGAGCAGTACTTC; cdr3_aa: CASKIGGETYEQYF
clone_size: few; d_call: TRBD2; j_call: TRBJ2-3; v_call: TRBV27; cdr3_nt: TGTGCCAGCTATCCATCCGGGACTAGCGGCACAGATACGCAGTATTTT; cdr3_aa: CASYPSGTSGTDTQYF